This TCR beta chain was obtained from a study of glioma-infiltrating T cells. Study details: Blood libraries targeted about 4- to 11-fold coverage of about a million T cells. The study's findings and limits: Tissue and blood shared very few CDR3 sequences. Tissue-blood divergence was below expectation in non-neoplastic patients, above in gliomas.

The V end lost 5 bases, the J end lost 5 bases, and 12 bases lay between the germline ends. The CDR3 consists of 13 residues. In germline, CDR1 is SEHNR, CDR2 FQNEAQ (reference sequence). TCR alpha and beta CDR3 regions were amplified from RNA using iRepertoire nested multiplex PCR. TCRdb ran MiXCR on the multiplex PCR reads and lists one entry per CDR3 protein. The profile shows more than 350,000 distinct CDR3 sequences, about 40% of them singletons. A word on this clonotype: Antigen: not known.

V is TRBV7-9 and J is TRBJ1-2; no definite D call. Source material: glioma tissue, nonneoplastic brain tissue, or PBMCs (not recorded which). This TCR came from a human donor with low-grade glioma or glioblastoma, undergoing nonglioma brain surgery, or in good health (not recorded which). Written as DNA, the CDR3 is TGTGCCAGCAGCCCCCTAATCCTTTATGGCTACACCTTC. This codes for CASSPLILYGYTF.